The 26 T cell receptor beta chains in this list originate from one sample, sequenced in a study of Ad26.COV2.S vaccination and SARS-CoV-2 variants. Treatment specified: 19 received Ad26.COV2.S at low or high dose, single or two shots; about 5 received placebo; per-sample allocation not given. Sampling happened 63 days after the first vaccine or placebo injection. Produced via immunoSEQ multiplex PCR; TCRdb's table is partial and in-frame only. The sample yields almost 400,000 clones, about 88% seen once. The sample in question was peripheral blood, obtained in a trial of Ad26.COV2.S vaccine versus placebo. The receptors come from a person aged 18-60 years who received the Ad26.COV2.S COVID-19 vaccine or a placebo.

This chain joins TRBV3-1 (or the pseudogene TRBV3-2) and TRBJ2-7; D unclear. This CDR3 has 12 amino acids. Per germline, CDR1 LGHDT and CDR2 YNNKEL (reference sequence). V shed 0 bases and J shed 5 bases, with 5 bases lying between them. CDR3 loop: CASSQDIDEQYF. The CDR3 DNA reads TGTGCCAGCAGCCAAGATATCGACGAGCAGTACTTC.

The chain joins TRBV2 to TRBJ2-3; tentative D call: TRBD2 (5 bases). V shed 8 bases and J shed 2 bases, with 11 bases lying between them. The CDR3 spans 13 residues. The V gene's germline CDR1 is SNHLY and CDR2 FYNNEI. CDR3 DNA: TGTGCCAGCTTAAGCGGCTACACAGATACGCAGTATTTT. Protein sequence: CASLSGYTDTQYF.

J is TRBJ2-1 and V is TRBV7-2; D is perhaps TRBD2 (5 bases). Germline CDR1 SGHTA, CDR2 FQGNSA. Trimming removed 1 base at V and 12 bases at J, with 10 bases between. The CDR3 spans 12 residues. CDR3 sequence reads: CASSLETGRQFF. The CDR3 DNA is TGTGCCAGCAGCTTAGAAACGGGGAGGCAGTTCTTC. The complete variable domain, with remaining parts taken from reference TRBV7-2 and TRBJ2-1, reads GAGVSQSPSNKVTEKGKDVELRCDPISGHTALYWYRQSLGQGLEFLIYFQGNSAPDKSGLPSDRFSAERTGGSVSTLTIQRTQQEDSAVYLCASSLETGRQFFGPGTRLTVL.

The V gene is TRBV12-3 or TRBV12-4, the J gene TRBJ2-1; D gene unclear. This CDR3 contains 11 residues. V was pared by 6 bases and J by 3 bases, with 3 bases between. The CDR3 DNA reads as TGTGCCAGCAGCAACTACAATGAGCAGTTCTTC. Translated: CASSNYNEQFF.

This chain joins TRBV28 and TRBJ1-1; D is uncertain. V was cut by 5 bases and J by 7 bases, with 14 bases left in between. CDR1 MDHEN and CDR2 SYDVKM come from the germline V gene. This CDR3 has 13 amino acids. CDR3 region: CASSLRTAYEAFF. The CDR3, as DNA: TGTGCCAGCAGTCTACGGACGGCTTATGAAGCTTTCTTT.

The chain is built from TRBV9 and TRBJ2-1; maybe TRBD2 (5 bases). In germline, CDR1 is SGDLS, CDR2 YYNGEE. V lost 2 bases and J lost 4, with 13 bases in between. The CDR3 sequence is 15 residues long. The CDR3 sequence: CASSVLGLAYNEQFF. The CDR3 DNA reads TGTGCCAGCAGCGTCCTCGGACTGGCTTACAATGAGCAGTTCTTC. Full variable domain (remainder filled in from reference TRBV9 and TRBJ2-1): DSGVTQTPKHLITATGQRVTLRCSPRSGDLSVYWYQQSLDQGLQFLIQYYNGEERAKGNILERFSAQQFPDLHSELNLSSLELGDSALYFCASSVLGLAYNEQFFGPGTRLTVL.

CDR3 amino acids: CASDYRGRGSYEQYF. CDR3 DNA sequence: TGTGCCAGCGACTACAGGGGCCGAGGATCCTACGAGCAGTACTTC. The chain joins TRBV28 to TRBJ2-7; TRBD1 aligns across 7 bases. The CDR3 runs to 15 residues. CDR1 and CDR2 (germline): MDHEN, SYDVKM. Trimming removed 8 bases from V and 1 base from J; junction bases left unmatched: 11.

The chain has TRBV19 and TRBJ2-7, with 8 bases that match TRBD1. Unmatched junction bases numbered 4, after V lost 1 base and J lost 2 bases. This CDR3 is built from 15 residues. Germline V lookup: CDR1 LNHDA, CDR2 SQIVND (reference sequence). The CDR3 bases are TGTGCCAGTAGTATAGCCGGGACAGGTACCTACGAGCAGTACTTC. Encoded protein: CASSIAGTGTYEQYF.

The J gene is TRBJ2-1, the V gene TRBV7-2; maybe TRBD1 (5 bases). The germline CDR1 and CDR2 sequences are SGHTA and FQGNSA. This CDR3 spans 16 amino acids. V was trimmed by 4 bases and J by 8 bases, leaving 21 bases between them. CDR3 bases: TGTGCCAGCAGCTCCATCGCAGGGTCTATATTGGATGAGCAGTTCTTC. Translated: CASSSIAGSILDEQFF.

The gene calls are TRBV5-1 and TRBJ1-2, with D perhaps TRBD1 (5 bases). The V end was cut by 5 bases, the J end by 5 bases, with 13 bases between. The germline V gene has CDR1 SGHRS and CDR2 YFSETQ. This CDR3 has 13 residues. The CDR3 coding sequence is TGCGCCAGCAGGGGGGACTTCGGGTATGGCTACACCTTC. Translation gives CASRGDFGYGYTF.

This rearrangement joins TRBV5-4 to TRBJ1-1, with 9 nucleotides matching TRBD1. V shed 4 bases, J shed 0 bases, and the junction held 7 bases outside the gene matches. Germline assignment: CDR1 SGHNT and CDR2 YYREEE (reference sequence). The CDR3 consists of 16 residues. CDR3 DNA sequence: TGTGCCAGCAGCGCCACCGGACAGGGGATGAACACTGAAGCTTTCTTT. Translation gives CASSATGQGMNTEAFF.

The J gene is TRBJ2-6, the V gene TRBV28; TRBD1 is a possible D gene (6 bases). The CDR3 contains 16 residues. The V end lost 9 bases, the J end lost 1 base, and 16 bases lay between the germline ends. Germline lookup yields CDR1 MDHEN and CDR2 SYDVKM. CDR3 nucleotide sequence: TGTGCCAGTCAGGGGAAAGGGGATTCTGGGGCCAACGTCCTGACTTTC. Its translation is CASQGKGDSGANVLTF.

The chain carries TRBV5-4 and TRBJ2-3; D is possibly TRBD2 (6 bases). Germline loops: CDR1 SGHNT, CDR2 YYREEE (reference sequence). There are 13 residues in the CDR3. V dropped 9 bases and J dropped 6 bases, with 17 bases sitting between them. The CDR3 loop is CAMRDSWADTQYF. Here the CDR3 DNA reads TGTGCCATGAGGGACTCCTGGGCGGATACGCAGTATTTT.

A single count supports this clone. V usage is TRBV5-1 and J usage is TRBJ2-1, with 7 bases lining up with TRBD2. V shed 4 bases, J shed 2 bases, and the junction held 6 bases outside the gene matches. CDR1 is SGHRS and CDR2 is YFSETQ in the germline V gene. This CDR3 has 15 amino acids. CDR3 DNA sequence: TGCGCCAGCAGCCCGCGGGAGACCCCCTACAATGAGCAGTTCTTC. Amino acids: CASSPRETPYNEQFF.

This clone occurred a few times. The chain couples TRBV29-1 to TRBJ1-5; the D gene is possibly TRBD1 (5 bases). This CDR3 has 13 amino acids. Trimming left V 4 bases short and J 5 bases short, with 12 bases between. Germline-derived CDR1 and CDR2 are SQVTM and ANQGSEA. The CDR3 DNA follows: TGCAGCGTTGTCATGGGGGGGGATCAGCCCCAGCATTTT. It is translated as CSVVMGGDQPQHF.

The genes are TRBV30 and TRBJ1-4; 8 bases fit TRBD1. The CDR3 length is 14 residues. The germline V gene has CDR1 GTSNPN and CDR2 SVGIG (reference sequence). V gave up 1 base and J gave up 5 bases; unmatched junction bases: 3. This CDR3 reads CAWSATGGNEKLFF. DNA of the CDR3: TGTGCCTGGAGTGCAACAGGGGGAAATGAAAAACTGTTTTTT. Filled out from reference TRBV30 and TRBJ1-4, the complete variable domain reads SQTIHQWPATLVQPVGSPLSLECTVEGTSNPNLYWYRQAAGRGLQLLFYSVGIGQISSEVPQNLSASRPQDRQFILSSKKLLLSDSGFYLCAWSATGGNEKLFFGSGTQLSVL.

The chain carries TRBV4-2 and TRBJ2-7; D call uncertain. With 0 bases removed from V and 5 bases from J, the gap between germline ends came to 2 bases. The CDR3 totals 11 residues. Germline V lookup: CDR1 LGHNA, CDR2 YNFKEQ. CDR3 region: CASSQENEQYF. The CDR3 region has the DNA TGTGCCAGCAGCCAAGAGAACGAGCAGTACTTC.

The CDR3 region has the DNA TGTGCCAGCAGCCAATTGGACATAAATAATTCACCCCTCCACTTT. Amino acid sequence: CASSQLDINNSPLHF. This rearrangement joins TRBV6-6 to TRBJ1-6; a possible D gene is TRBD1 (5 bases). Germline CDR1 is MNHNY and CDR2 is SVGAGI (reference sequence). V dropped 6 bases and J dropped 5 bases, with 14 bases sitting between them. CDR3 length equals 15 residues.

J is TRBJ2-5 and V is TRBV12-3 or TRBV12-4, with 7 nucleotides matching TRBD2. This CDR3 comprises 13 residues. Germline trimming cut 0 bases from V and 5 bases from J; bases unmatched to any gene: 0. The CDR3 DNA follows: TGTGCCAGCAGTTTAGCCGGGGGGGAGACCCAGTACTTC. Amino acids: CASSLAGGETQYF.

This clone appeared once. The same CDR3 can be traced to other DNA sequences in this sample. V usage is TRBV29-1 and J usage is TRBJ1-3; unclear D gene. V lost 3 bases and J 4 bases, leaving 4 bases between the germline ends. Germline values: CDR1 SQVTM, CDR2 ANQGSEA. CDR3 size: 11 residues. CDR3 amino acids: CSVDGGNTIYF. The CDR3 DNA is TGCAGCGTTGACGGAGGAAACACCATATATTTT.

This chain joins TRBV19 and TRBJ2-3; possibly TRBD1 for D (6 bases). Germline V gene lookup returns CDR1 LNHDA and CDR2 SQIVND (reference sequence). This CDR3 has 14 residues. V lost 3 bases to trimming and J lost 8 bases, with 15 bases between them. In DNA form, the CDR3 reads TGTGCCAGTAGTATCGGGACATCGTACGGTACGCAGTATTTT. Translated, it gives CASSIGTSYGTQYF.

The chain joins TRBV7-9 to TRBJ2-6, with TRBD2 matching over 9 bases. CDR1 and CDR2 from the germline V gene are SEHNR and FQNEAQ (reference sequence). Unmatched junction bases numbered 8, after V lost 5 bases and J lost 0 bases. CDR3 size: 18 residues. CDR3 sequence (DNA): TGTGCCAGCAGCCCCCGACTAGCGGTAAGCTCTGGGGCCAACGTCCTGACTTTC. The encoded protein is CASSPRLAVSSGANVLTF.

J is TRBJ2-5 and V is TRBV6-5, with 11 nucleotides matching TRBD2. Trimming took 6 bases from V and 9 from J; bases not matched to a gene: 15. The CDR3 extends over 16 amino acids. CDR1 MNHEY and CDR2 SVGAGI come from the germline V gene. CDR3 DNA: TGTGCCAGCAGATACAATAGCGGGAGGGCCTTCTCTCCCCAGTACTTC. Its protein is CASRYNSGRAFSPQYF.

The chain links TRBV11-3 to TRBJ2-3, with D unresolved. The V gene's germline CDR1 is SGHNT and CDR2 YENEEA. Trimming removed 2 bases from V and 0 bases from J, with 9 bases in between. CDR3 size: 15 residues. The CDR3 loop is CASSLQAVSTDTQYF. CDR3 nucleotides: TGTGCCAGCAGCTTACAGGCGGTGAGCACAGATACGCAGTATTTT.

The chain couples TRBV6-5 to TRBJ1-5; TRBD1 might be the D (6 bases). Trimming cost V 7 bases and J 5 bases, with 15 bases left between them. The CDR3 totals 14 residues. Germline values: CDR1 MNHEY, CDR2 SVGAGI. CDR3 coding DNA: TGTGCCAGCAAGAAGAGAGGGGGTGATCAGCCCCAGCATTTT. It is translated as CASKKRGGDQPQHF.

V and J are TRBV6-4 and TRBJ2-1; D is perhaps TRBD2 (5 bases). The V gene's germline CDR1 is MRHNA and CDR2 SNTAGT. V lost 3 bases to trimming and J lost 10 bases, with 16 bases between them. The CDR3 has 14 amino acids. Here the CDR3 reads CASSEGSTRGEQFF. DNA of the CDR3: TGTGCCAGCAGTGAAGGGTCTACCCGAGGGGAGCAGTTCTTC.